The present T cell receptor (beta chain) was sequenced within a study of glioma-infiltrating T cells after dendritic cell vaccination. About the research overall: Patients received autologous tumor lysate-pulsed dendritic cell vaccination between the early 2000s and the early 2010s. The vaccine used monocyte-derived dendritic cells pulsed overnight with autologous tumor lysate.

V lost 2 bases and J lost 0; bases outside the gene matches: 2. Germline CDR1 SEHNR, CDR2 FQNEAQ (reference sequence). The CDR3 sequence is 16 residues long. The immunoSEQ assay amplified TCRB CDR3 from up to roughly 2 ug DNA. Sequencing was performed with immunoSEQ multiplex PCR; in TCRdb, only in-frame clones are kept and a portion is missing. The sample consists of 65,000 to 80,000 clones, 81% of them appearing once. Sequencing was performed on blood, taken before dendritic cell vaccination. The gene calls are TRBV7-9 and TRBJ2-3, with TRBD1 matching over 10 bases. The clonotype comes from a human donor with glioblastoma. CDR3 sequence (DNA): TGTGCCAGCAGCTTATTGGGACAGGGGAGCACAGATACGCAGTATTTT. Amino acid sequence: CASSLLGQGSTDTQYF.